The rows below give T cell receptor beta chains drawn from one sample of a study of technical replicates of blood from a handful of donors. Some clones are missing from TCRdb's copy, which holds only in-frame ones; the method was immunoSEQ multiplex PCR. The table lists approximately 76,000 clones, roughly 97% of them singletons, with more than 0.15% in the top ten. The specimen was T cells isolated from PBMCs. These receptors were collected from a human donor in good health. Each CDR3 is given with its conserved first and last residue. The D gene is left open where the match is weak. The listing skips clone size in some rows; elsewhere it reads once, few, many or a size class.

clone size	D gene	J gene	V gene	CDR3 length	CDR3 protein	CDR3 DNA
NA	NA	TRBJ1-1	TRBV29-1	16	CSVAYLQGGGGTEAFF	TGCAGCGTTGCTTACCTACAGGGAGGGGGGGGCACTGAAGCTTTCTTT
NA	NA	TRBJ2-7	TRBV4-1	15	CASSQGAVTAGEQYF	TGCGCCAGCAGCCAAGGGGCCGTCACGGCCGGCGAGCAGTACTTC
once	TRBD1	TRBJ2-7	TRBV19	15	CASQYGQGSGYEQYF	TGTGCCAGCCAATACGGACAGGGGAGCGGGTACGAGCAGTACTTC
NA	NA	TRBJ1-3	TRBV29-1	11	CSVPSGNTIYF	TGCAGCGTCCCCAGTGGAAACACCATATATTTT
NA	NA	TRBJ1-1	TRBV5-4	15	CASSFGGYLNTEAFF	TGTGCCAGCAGCTTTGGGGGGTATTTGAACACTGAAGCTTTCTTT
NA	TRBD2	TRBJ2-1	TRBV2	14	CASSTAGGINEQFF	TGTGCCAGCAGTACAGCGGGAGGCATTAATGAGCAGTTCTTC
NA	TRBD2	TRBJ2-5	TRBV25-1	16	CASSRTSGGAGETQYF	TGTGCCAGCAGTCGGACTAGCGGGGGGGCAGGAGAGACCCAGTACTTC
once	NA	TRBJ1-2	TRBV6-5	15	CASRPGQGWNYGYTF	TGTGCCAGCAGACCAGGCCAGGGGTGGAACTATGGCTACACCTTC
NA	TRBD1	TRBJ2-1	TRBV5-1	16	CASSLPRGQGYNEQFF	TGCGCCAGCAGCTTGCCAAGGGGGCAAGGATACAATGAGCAGTTCTTC
NA	TRBD1	TRBJ2-2	TRBV7-9	17	CASSLIEGQGLPGELFF	TGTGCCAGCAGCTTAATCGAGGGACAGGGGTTACCCGGGGAGCTGTTTTTT
once	NA	TRBJ1-3	TRBV5-6	17	CASSLVAGSNSGNTIYF	TGTGCCAGCAGCTTGGTGGCAGGGTCAAACTCTGGAAACACCATATATTTT
NA	NA	TRBJ2-6	TRBV19	17	CAAALEAVSSGANVLTF	TGTGCCGCCGCCTTGGAGGCCGTTTCCTCTGGGGCCAACGTCCTGACTTTC
NA	TRBD1	TRBJ2-2	TRBV5-1	16	CASSPPGTGNTGELFF	TGCGCCAGCAGCCCCCCCGGGACAGGGAACACCGGGGAGCTGTTTTTT
NA	NA	TRBJ2-3	TRBV6-5	15	CASSFTGRHTDTQYF	TGTGCCAGCAGTTTTACAGGACGACACACAGATACGCAGTATTTT
NA	NA	TRBJ2-7	TRBV6-5	15	CASSLRPGHSYEQYF	TGTGCCAGCAGCCTCAGACCGGGACACAGCTACGAGCAGTACTTC
medium-sized	TRBD1	TRBJ1-1	TRBV30	15	CAWRDRGRGNTEAFF	TGTGCCTGGAGGGACAGGGGTAGGGGGAACACTGAAGCTTTCTTT
NA	TRBD1	TRBJ2-5	TRBV7-2	16	CASSTRDRVILETQYF	TGTGCCAGCAGTACTCGGGACAGGGTCATTTTAGAGACCCAGTACTTC
NA	TRBD1	TRBJ2-3	TRBV18	15	CASLRQGALADTQYF	TGTGCCAGCTTGAGACAGGGGGCGTTGGCAGATACGCAGTATTTT
NA	NA	TRBJ2-1	TRBV25-1	13	CASSDGAYNEQFF	TGTGCCAGCAGTGATGGGGCGTACAATGAGCAGTTCTTC
once	TRBD1	TRBJ2-7	TRBV5-8	17	CASSFDLRDRGFNEQYF	TGTGCCAGCAGCTTCGACCTCCGGGACAGGGGATTCAACGAGCAGTACTTC
NA	NA	TRBJ2-6	TRBV7-2	15	CASSLRFSGANVLTF	TGTGCCAGCAGCTTGAGGTTCTCTGGGGCCAACGTCCTGACTTTC
once	TRBD1	TRBJ2-7	TRBV19	15	CASSIDPGGSYEQYF	TGTGCCAGTAGTATAGATCCAGGGGGCTCTTACGAGCAGTACTTC
NA	NA	TRBJ2-5	TRBV5-1	16	CASSLGASTSQETQYF	TGCGCCAGCAGCTTGGGGGCTAGCACCAGTCAAGAGACCCAGTACTTC
NA	NA	TRBJ1-2	TRBV11-2	13	CASSSGAGRGYTF	TGTGCCAGCAGCTCAGGGGCCGGTCGGGGCTACACCTTC
NA	NA	TRBJ2-2	TRBV21-1	15	CASSHTGCNTGELFF	TGTGCCAGCAGCCACACAGGGTGCAACACCGGGGAGCTGTTTTTT
NA	NA	TRBJ2-2	TRBV7-9	14	CASSLGGKTGELFF	TGTGCCAGCAGCTTGGGGGGAAAGACCGGGGAGCTGTTTTTT
NA	NA	TRBJ1-2	TRBV12-5	14	CASGFQGSGYGYTF	TGTGCTAGTGGTTTCCAGGGATCGGGCTATGGCTACACCTTC
NA	NA	TRBJ2-5	TRBV7-6	11	CASSHQETQYF	TGTGCCAGCAGCCATCAAGAGACCCAGTACTTC
NA	TRBD1	TRBJ1-1	TRBV5-6	16	CASSRWTGLIDTEAFF	TGTGCCAGCAGCCGATGGACAGGGCTTATCGACACTGAAGCTTTCTTT
NA	TRBD2	TRBJ2-5	TRBV5-1	15	CASSQGLAIQETQYF	TGCGCCAGCAGCCAGGGACTAGCGATCCAAGAGACCCAGTACTTC
NA	TRBD1	TRBJ1-5	TRBV7-8	15	CASSRDRGPSQPQHF	TGTGCCAGCAGCCGTGACAGGGGTCCATCTCAGCCCCAGCATTTT
NA	NA	TRBJ1-3	TRBV5-1	14	CASSLPDSGNTIYF	TGCGCCAGCAGCTTGCCAGACTCTGGAAACACCATATATTTT
once	TRBD1	TRBJ2-1	TRBV7-8	13	CASSHDRGNEQFF	TGTGCCAGCAGCCATGACAGGGGGAATGAGCAGTTCTTC
NA	TRBD1	TRBJ2-7	TRBV5-1	17	CASSPTWDRVGRNEQYF	TGCGCCAGCAGCCCGACTTGGGACAGGGTAGGGCGCAACGAGCAGTACTTC
NA	TRBD1	TRBJ1-1	TRBV5-6	16	CASSLEYRGRDAEAFF	TGTGCCAGCAGCTTGGAATACAGGGGGCGGGACGCTGAAGCTTTCTTT
NA	NA	TRBJ2-7	TRBV9	13	CASSDAGRREQYF	TGTGCCAGCAGCGACGCAGGGAGGCGCGAGCAGTACTTC
NA	TRBD2	TRBJ2-7	TRBV27	16	CASSPTSGTHPYEQYF	TGTGCCAGCAGTCCGACTAGCGGGACACACCCCTACGAGCAGTACTTC
NA	NA	TRBJ2-7	TRBV6-5	13	CASSYQGRNEQYF	TGTGCCAGCAGTTACCAGGGGCGCAACGAGCAGTACTTC
NA	NA	TRBJ2-2	TRBV9	15	CASSITGSNTGELFF	TGTGCCAGCAGCATCACAGGGAGTAACACCGGGGAGCTGTTTTTT
NA	TRBD2	TRBJ2-7	TRBV5-4	15	CASSLSGFSSYEQYF	TGTGCCAGCAGCCTTAGCGGGTTTAGCTCCTACGAGCAGTACTTC
NA	NA	TRBJ2-7	TRBV28	18	CASSSWGVSYPRSYEQYF	TGTGCCAGCAGTTCCTGGGGGGTTTCTTATCCGCGCTCCTACGAGCAGTACTTC
NA	TRBD2	TRBJ2-3	TRBV6-1	16	CASSERAGGYTDTQYF	TGTGCCAGCAGTGAAAGAGCGGGAGGGTACACAGATACGCAGTATTTT
NA	NA	TRBJ1-5	TRBV6-5	14	CASSFRGSNQPQHF	TGTGCCAGCAGCTTCAGGGGTAGCAATCAGCCCCAGCATTTT
NA	NA	TRBJ1-4	TRBV7-9	15	CASRSSGVTDEKLFF	TGTGCCAGCAGATCTTCGGGGGTCACGGATGAAAAACTGTTTTTT
NA	NA	TRBJ2-3	TRBV28	12	CASSFRGDTQYF	TGTGCCAGCAGTTTTAGGGGAGATACGCAGTATTTT
NA	NA	TRBJ2-2	TRBV5-1	16	CASSLARTRNTGELFF	TGCGCCAGCAGCTTGGCCAGGACACGGAACACCGGGGAGCTGTTTTTT
NA	NA	TRBJ1-5	TRBV6-1	15	CASSEPGDGNQPQHF	TGTGCCAGCAGTGAGCCAGGGGACGGCAATCAGCCCCAGCATTTT
NA	TRBD1	TRBJ1-5	TRBV5-8	15	CASSPRDRVYQPQHF	TGTGCCAGCAGCCCCCGGGACAGGGTATATCAGCCCCAGCATTTT